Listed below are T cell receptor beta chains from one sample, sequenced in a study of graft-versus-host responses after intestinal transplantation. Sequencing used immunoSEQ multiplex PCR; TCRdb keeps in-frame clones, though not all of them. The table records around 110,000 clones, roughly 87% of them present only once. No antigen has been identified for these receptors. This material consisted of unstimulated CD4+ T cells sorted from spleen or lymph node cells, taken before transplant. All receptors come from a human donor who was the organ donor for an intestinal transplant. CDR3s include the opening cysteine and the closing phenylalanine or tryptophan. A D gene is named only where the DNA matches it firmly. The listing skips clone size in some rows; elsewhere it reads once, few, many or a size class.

CDR3 protein: CASGQHRSSYEQYF; CDR3 DNA: TGTGCCAGCGGTCAACACAGGAGCTCCTACGAGCAGTACTTC; J gene: TRBJ2-7; V gene: TRBV6-5; D gene: .; clone size: .
CDR3 protein: CASANPRGAGFHRETQYF; CDR3 DNA: TGTGCCAGTGCTAACCCCAGGGGCGCGGGTTTCCATCGGGAGACCCAGTACTTC; J gene: TRBJ2-5; V gene: TRBV19; D gene: .; clone size: .
CDR3 protein: CASSLAPGQGRYGYTF; CDR3 DNA: TGTGCCAGCAGCTTAGCCCCGGGACAGGGCCGCTATGGCTACACCTTC; J gene: TRBJ1-2; V gene: TRBV11-1; D gene: TRBD1; clone size: .
CDR3 protein: CASSSQTGANSNQPQHF; CDR3 DNA: TGTGCCAGCAGCTCACAAACCGGCGCTAATAGCAATCAGCCCCAGCATTTT; J gene: TRBJ1-5; V gene: TRBV11-3; D gene: .; clone size: .
CDR3 protein: CASSFGNSGNTIYF; CDR3 DNA: TGTGCCAGCAGTTTCGGGAACTCTGGAAACACCATATATTTT; J gene: TRBJ1-3; V gene: TRBV28; D gene: .; clone size: .
CDR3 protein: CASSSPLGVYQETQYF; CDR3 DNA: TGTGCCAGCAGCTCGCCACTTGGGGTGTACCAAGAGACCCAGTACTTC; J gene: TRBJ2-5; V gene: TRBV5-6; D gene: .; clone size: .
CDR3 protein: CASTPGHSPFYGYTF; CDR3 DNA: TGTGCCAGCACCCCGGGACATTCCCCTTTCTATGGCTACACCTTC; J gene: TRBJ1-2; V gene: TRBV11-2; D gene: .; clone size: .
CDR3 protein: CASSPRGGRTNEKLFF; CDR3 DNA: TGTGCTAGCAGCCCCAGGGGGGGGAGGACTAATGAAAAACTGTTTTTT; J gene: TRBJ1-4; V gene: TRBV7-7; D gene: TRBD1; clone size: .
CDR3 protein: CAISGPAGGSGNTIYF; CDR3 DNA: TGTGCCATCAGTGGGCCCGCGGGGGGGTCTGGAAACACCATATATTTT; J gene: TRBJ1-3; V gene: TRBV10-3; D gene: .; clone size: few
CDR3 protein: CASSSGLVEQFF; CDR3 DNA: TGTGCCAGCAGCTCAGGACTGGTCGAGCAGTTCTTC; J gene: TRBJ2-1; V gene: TRBV7-2; D gene: .; clone size: .
CDR3 protein: CASSLVAAGARLYTIYF; CDR3 DNA: TGTGCCAGCAGCTTAGTGGCGGCAGGGGCCCGCCTCTACACCATATATTTT; J gene: TRBJ1-3; V gene: TRBV7-9; D gene: .; clone size: .
CDR3 protein: CASSKGQGVTEAFF; CDR3 DNA: TGTGCCAGCAGCAAGGGACAGGGGGTCACTGAAGCTTTCTTT; J gene: TRBJ1-1; V gene: TRBV7-6; D gene: TRBD1; clone size: .
CDR3 protein: CASSLGQPMDTEAFF; CDR3 DNA: TGTGCCAGCAGTCTCGGACAGCCGATGGACACTGAAGCTTTCTTT; J gene: TRBJ1-1; V gene: TRBV6-5; D gene: .; clone size: .
CDR3 protein: CASSLKTATGGEKLFF; CDR3 DNA: TGTGCCAGCAGCTTGAAGACGGCAACTGGTGGTGAAAAACTGTTTTTT; J gene: TRBJ1-4; V gene: TRBV5-4; D gene: .; clone size: .
CDR3 protein: CASSLDTGPAQYF; CDR3 DNA: TGCGCCAGCAGCTTGGATACAGGGCCCGCCCAGTACTTC; J gene: TRBJ2-5; V gene: TRBV5-1; D gene: .; clone size: .